A single sample is the source of the 6 T cell receptor beta chains below, sequenced in a study of T-cell memory formation after mild COVID-19. MiXCR, run by TCRdb on the 5' RACE reads, gives a single entry per CDR3 protein. The repertoire includes approximately 89,000 distinct CDR3 sequences, around a quarter of them detected once, and over 40% sits in the top ten. The sequenced material came from PBMCs or a T cell subset sorted from them (not recorded which). The receptors originated from a man aged 18 to 29 who had mild COVID-19 (a few samples of this study predate the infection). Cell type and time point are not known.

This rearrangement joins TRBV27 to TRBJ1-2; possible D gene TRBD1, 5 bases. The CDR3 has 16 amino acids. Looked up from germline, CDR1 is MNHEY and CDR2 is SMNVEV (reference sequence). Between the trimmed V and J ends, which lost 3 bases and 7 bases, there was a span of 21 bases. The CDR3 reads CASSFRSGRGTGGYTF. The CDR3 DNA reads as TGTGCCAGCAGTTTCAGATCGGGTCGGGGGACGGGTGGCTACACCTTC.

On this clonotype: The junction differs from germline at one of its ends, possibly a read error. V and J are TRBV12-3 or TRBV12-4 and TRBJ2-1; possibly TRBD2 for D (5 bases). The CDR3 runs to 13 residues. CDR3 sequence (DNA): TGTGCCAGCAGTTTTGACTACATCCCCGGCCGGAGGTTC. Amino acid sequence: CASSFDYIPGRRF.

This sequence joins TRBV6-5 and TRBJ2-1; tentatively, D is TRBD1 or TRBD2 (5 bases each). Trimming removed 2 bases at V and 10 bases at J, with 15 bases between. The germline V gene encodes CDR1 MNHEY and CDR2 SVGAGI. This CDR3 is built from 14 residues. The CDR3 loop reads CASSYTHGTGEQFF. The CDR3 bases are TGTGCCAGCAGTTACACCCACGGGACGGGCGAGCAGTTCTTC.

This clonotype was recorded a few times. J is TRBJ2-7 and V is TRBV4-3, with D maybe TRBD1 (6 bases). The germline V and J ends were trimmed by 0 bases and 5 bases, with 20 bases remaining between them. Germline CDR1 reads LGHNA; CDR2 reads YSLEER. The CDR3 loop spans 17 amino acids. The CDR3, as DNA: TGCGCCAGCAGCCAAGACATTGTGGGGGCAGGGGCAGACGAGCAGTACTTC. Translated, it gives CASSQDIVGAGADEQYF.

The rearrangement links TRBV4-3 to TRBJ1-3, with no clear D. In germline, CDR1 is LGHNA, CDR2 YSLEER. This CDR3 has 15 amino acids. V lost 0 bases and J 3 bases, leaving 9 bases between the germline ends. DNA for the CDR3: TGCGCCAGCAGCCAAGACTCTGGGAGTGGAAACACCATATATTTT. Amino acid sequence: CASSQDSGSGNTIYF.

This chain uses TRBV11-2 with TRBJ2-1; 7 bases map to TRBD2. CDR1 SGHAT and CDR2 FQNNGV come from the germline V gene. Trimming took 0 bases from V and 10 from J; bases not matched to a gene: 3. The length of the CDR3 is 13 residues. DNA for the CDR3: TGTGCCAGCAGCTTAGATTTGGGAGGGGAGCAGTTCTTC. Translation: CASSLDLGGEQFF.